These 21 T cell receptor beta chains were sequenced from one sample in a study of PD-1 blockade in classical Hodgkin lymphoma. The repertoire was sequenced with immunoSEQ multiplex PCR; TCRdb's copy has only in-frame clones and lacks some. Of 50,000 to 75,000 clones listed, more than 80% are singletons. After autologous stem cell transplantation all patients relapsed, and prior brentuximab vedotin exposure differed between cohorts. The sequencing used peripheral blood mononuclear cells (PBMCs), collected at baseline. The receptors here all came from a human donor with classical Hodgkin lymphoma.

The chain recombines TRBV6-5 with TRBJ2-7; TRBD2 is a possible D gene (5 bases). V shed 10 bases and J shed 1 base, with 17 bases lying between them. CDR3 length: 14 residues. Germline V CDR1 and CDR2: MNHEY, SVGAGI. The DNA for the CDR3 is TGTGCCACGGGAAGGGCCGTGGGGTCCTACGAGCAGTACTTC. This translates into CATGRAVGSYEQYF.

This clone was detected once. J is TRBJ1-1 and V is TRBV11-2, with D perhaps TRBD1 (6 bases). The CDR3 loop spans 17 amino acids. The germline V and J ends were trimmed by 7 bases and 1 base, with 22 bases remaining between them. CDR1 is SGHAT and CDR2 is FQNNGV in the germline V gene. Here the CDR3 DNA reads TGTGCCAGCACTACAGGAGCCAGGGGCCTCCCGAACACTGAAGCTTTCTTT. Translation gives CASTTGARGLPNTEAFF.

The chain employs TRBV30 and TRBJ2-7; D is perhaps TRBD1 (7 bases). This CDR3 has 12 residues. Trimming took 5 bases from V and 5 from J, leaving 13 bases between them. Germline V gene sequence: CDR1 GTSNPN, CDR2 SVGIG (reference sequence). CDR3 nucleotides: TGTGCCTGGTCAGGGGGGTCGGACGAGCAGTACTTC. Translating gives CAWSGGSDEQYF.

The genes are TRBV7-9 and TRBJ2-3; D is undetermined. CDR3 length: 13 residues. The germline gives CDR1 SEHNR, CDR2 FQNEAQ (reference sequence). V lost 0 bases and J lost 2, with 3 bases in between. The CDR3: CASSLAPTDTQYF. The DNA of the CDR3 is TGTGCCAGCAGCTTAGCCCCCACAGATACGCAGTATTTT. The full variable domain, completed using reference TRBV7-9 and TRBJ2-3, is DTGVSQNPRHKITKRGQNVTFRCDPISEHNRLYWYRQTLGQGPEFLTYFQNEAQLEKSRLLSDRFSAERPKGSFSTLEIQRTEQGDSAMYLCASSLAPTDTQYFGPGTRLTVL.

This chain connects TRBV11-2 to TRBJ2-1, with 8 bases aligning to TRBD1. V shed 4 bases and J 7 bases; nucleotides not matched to a gene: 12. Germline CDR1 and CDR2: SGHAT and FQNNGV. This CDR3 contains 16 residues. The CDR3 protein is CASSSSVQGARNEQFF. Here the CDR3 DNA reads TGTGCCAGCAGCTCCTCCGTCCAGGGGGCGAGGAATGAGCAGTTCTTC.

The V call is TRBV5-6, the J call TRBJ1-1, with D uncertain. V was shortened by 4 bases and J by 4 bases, with 8 bases between the two germline ends. The CDR3 covers 12 residues. Germline assignment: CDR1 SGHDT and CDR2 YYEEEE. Here the CDR3 reads CASSQGTTEAFF. The CDR3 nucleotides read TGTGCCAGCAGCCAAGGTACCACTGAAGCTTTCTTT.

The J gene is TRBJ1-5, the V gene TRBV7-8, with D perhaps matching TRBD1 (6 bases). This CDR3 has 17 amino acids. Germline V gene lookup returns CDR1 SGHVS and CDR2 FQNEAQ. V was pared by 5 bases and J by 6 bases, with 23 bases between. CDR3 in amino acids: CASSPRAGADGGQPQHF. The CDR3 coding sequence is TGTGCCAGCAGCCCTCGGGCGGGGGCAGACGGAGGTCAGCCCCAGCATTTT.

The count of this clone is one. The chain uses TRBV12-5 and TRBJ1-1; 7 nucleotides line up with TRBD1. Trimming took 3 bases from V and 6 from J; bases not matched to a gene: 7. Germline CDR1 reads LGHNT; CDR2 reads FRNRAP. This CDR3 has 14 amino acids. Written as DNA, the CDR3 is TGTGCTAGTGGTTTTACAGGGGTCTTCGCTGAAGCTTTCTTT. Its translation: CASGFTGVFAEAFF.

This clone was seen a single time. The chain combines TRBV4-1 with TRBJ1-1; a possible D gene is TRBD1 (5 bases). With 3 bases removed from V and 5 bases from J, the gap between germline ends came to 16 bases. The germline gives CDR1 MGHRA, CDR2 YSYEKL. The CDR3 runs 15 residues. CDR3 sequence (DNA): TGCGCCAGCAGCCACCCAGGGTTGATGTTTACTGAAGCTTTCTTT. It specifies CASSHPGLMFTEAFF.

This chain uses TRBV18 with TRBJ1-1, with D unclear. Germline assignment: CDR1 KGHSH and CDR2 LQKENI. Deletions cut 9 bases from V and 7 bases from J, with 12 bases between. There are 11 residues in the CDR3. CDR3 nucleotides: TGTGCCAGTGTCGGCAGGCGTGAAGCTTTCTTT. This translates into CASVGRREAFF.

The sample holds a few counts of this clone. The V and J genes are TRBV19 and TRBJ1-1; a possible D gene is TRBD1 (6 bases). Between the trimmed V and J ends, which lost 4 bases and 4 bases, there was a span of 10 bases. Looked up from germline, CDR1 is LNHDA and CDR2 is SQIVND (reference sequence). CDR3 size: 13 residues. The CDR3 nucleotides read TGTGCCAGTAGTAAGTTCAGGGGCACTGAAGCTTTCTTT. Encoded protein: CASSKFRGTEAFF. Based on the CDR3 plus reference TRBV19 and TRBJ1-1, the full variable domain is DGGITQSPKYLFRKEGQNVTLSCEQNLNHDAMYWYRQDPGQGLRLIYYSQIVNDFQKGDIAEGYSVSREKKESFPLTVTSAQKNPTAFYLCASSKFRGTEAFFGQGTRLTVV.

The chain carries TRBV11-2 and TRBJ2-2; D is uncertain. Germline V gives CDR1 SGHAT, CDR2 FQNNGV. V was cut by 5 bases and J by 4 bases, with 14 bases left in between. The CDR3 covers 15 residues. The CDR3 sequence: CASSAPWKPTGELFF. The CDR3 DNA reads TGTGCCAGCAGCGCACCATGGAAGCCCACCGGGGAGCTGTTTTTT.

The genes are TRBV7-9 and TRBJ2-3; a possible D gene is TRBD2 (5 bases). V was pared by 8 bases and J by 7 bases, with 19 bases between. This CDR3 region has 14 residues. CDR1 and CDR2 (germline): SEHNR, FQNEAQ (reference sequence). The DNA for the CDR3 is TGTGCCAGCTCAGCTTCCCCTAGCCCCAATACGCAGTATTTT. Translation gives CASSASPSPNTQYF.

The rearrangement links TRBV2 to TRBJ1-2; D is uncertain. Trimming removed 4 bases from V and 6 bases from J, with 12 bases in between. Per the germline V gene, CDR1 is SNHLY and CDR2 is FYNNEI. This CDR3 has 13 amino acids. In DNA, the CDR3 is TGTGCCAGCAGTGTAGGCCGATCTAATGGCTACACCTTC. This sequence encodes CASSVGRSNGYTF.

Only one count was recorded for this clone. The junction does not match germline at one end; this may be a read error. This sample also contains other DNA sequences that code for the same CDR3. The J gene is TRBJ2-6, the V gene TRBV30; D perhaps matches TRBD1 (6 bases). The CDR3 contains 14 residues. Germline V gives CDR1 GTSNPN, CDR2 SVGIG (reference sequence). The CDR3 sequence: CAWETGFGANVLTF. The CDR3 DNA sequence: TGTGCCTGGGAGACAGGTTTTGGAGCCAACGTTCTGACTTTC. Variable domain in full (rest from reference TRBV30 and TRBJ2-6): SQTIHQWPATLVQPVGSPLSLECTVEGTSNPNLYWYRQAAGRGLQLLFYSVGIGQISSEVPQNLSASRPQDRQFILSSKKLLLSDSGFYLCAWETGFGANVLTFGAGSRLTVL.

The chain combines TRBV5-4 with TRBJ2-5; 9 positions agree with TRBD1. The CDR3 length is 12 residues. The germline V gene has CDR1 SGHNT and CDR2 YYREEE (reference sequence). CDR3 region: CGYRDRAGTQYF. CDR3 bases: TGTGGATACCGGGACAGGGCGGGGACCCAGTACTTC.

The chain is built from TRBV11-2 and TRBJ2-1, with 10 positions matching TRBD2. Looked up from germline, CDR1 is SGHAT and CDR2 is FQNNGV. The length of the CDR3 is 18 residues. V shed 5 bases, J shed 0 bases, and the junction held 10 bases outside the gene matches. This CDR3 is CASSTLASGGSSYNEQFF. In DNA, the CDR3 is TGTGCCAGCAGCACTTTGGCTAGCGGGGGCAGCTCCTACAATGAGCAGTTCTTC. The whole variable domain, remainder taken from reference TRBV11-2 and TRBJ2-1, is EAGVAQSPRYKIIEKRQSVAFWCNPISGHATLYWYQQILGQGPKLLIQFQNNGVVDDSQLPKDRFSAERLKGVDSTLKIQPAKLEDSAVYLCASSTLASGGSSYNEQFFGPGTRLTVL.

The chain carries TRBV30 and TRBJ1-1; 7 bases are a match to TRBD1. The CDR3 length is 12 residues. Germline CDR1 GTSNPN, CDR2 SVGIG (reference sequence). The junction had 0 bases not matched to a gene; V was cut back by 4 bases and J by 1 base. CDR3 DNA sequence: TGTGCCTGGAACAGGGGGAACACTGAAGCTTTCTTT. Protein product: CAWNRGNTEAFF.

This chain connects TRBV7-3 to TRBJ2-1, with a possible D match to TRBD2 (5 bases). Germline assignment: CDR1 SGHTA and CDR2 FQGTGA. CDR3 length: 16 amino acids. The V gene lost 0 bases and the J gene lost 0 bases, with 9 bases spanning the gap. CDR3 DNA sequence: TGTGCCAGCAGCTTAACGTTAGGGAGCTCCTACAATGAGCAGTTCTTC. This translates into CASSLTLGSSYNEQFF.

The J gene is TRBJ2-1, the V gene TRBV28; perhaps TRBD2 as D (6 bases). Trimming left V 11 bases short and J 0 bases short, with 11 bases between. CDR3 length equals 13 residues. The germline V gene has CDR1 MDHEN and CDR2 SYDVKM. DNA of the CDR3: TGTGCCGGAGGGACCTACTCCTACAATGAGCAGTTCTTC. It translates to CAGGTYSYNEQFF.

This CDR3 reads CASNPRAYTEAFF. CDR3 bases: TGTGCCAGCAACCCTAGGGCTTACACTGAAGCTTTCTTT. The rearrangement links TRBV6-1 to TRBJ1-1; D is uncertain. The CDR3 length is 13 residues. Germline V gene sequence: CDR1 MNHNS, CDR2 SASEGT. Trimming cost V 7 bases and J 3 bases, with 12 bases left between them.